This T cell receptor (beta chain) was observed in a study of blood T cell repertoires in COVID-19. CDR1 is KGHSH, CDR2 LQKENI, per germline. The ends were cut back, 3 bases at V and 2 bases at J, with 14 bases in the middle. The CDR3 runs to 16 residues. Assay used: immunoSEQ multiplex PCR; TCRdb lists only in-frame clones, some missing. The sample lists some 150,000 clones; roughly 90% were seen once. This TCR derives from a human donor in a cohort sampled during active COVID-19. The source material was peripheral blood. This chain joins TRBV18 and TRBJ2-1; no clear D gene. The CDR3 spells CASSPQASLPYNEQFF. The CDR3 DNA reads as TGTGCCAGCTCACCTCAAGCGTCCCTTCCCTACAATGAGCAGTTCTTC.